Each of the 24 T cell receptor beta chains below was sequenced from the same sample in a study of T-cell reconstitution after alpha-beta-depleted transplantation in children. Preparing the TCRbeta library involved the use of unique molecular identifiers. Each CDR3 protein is one row after TCRdb ran MiXCR on the PCR reads. The sample carries about 300,000 distinct CDR3 sequences, roughly 7.8% recorded once. Study results and caveats: Hyperexpanded clones declined; after one year, newly produced T cells mostly supplied diversity.

No antigen is known for these receptors. The material was peripheral blood, obtained 360 days after TCRalphabeta/CD19-depleted stem cell transplant. The receptor source for this set is a female patient between 2 and 15 years old who had a stem cell transplant for Fanconi anemia, so the T cells may come from the graft donor.

The chain employs TRBV10-3 and TRBJ2-2, with 10 bases identical to TRBD1. Looked up from germline, CDR1 is ENHRY and CDR2 is SYGVKD. The V segment lost 10 bases and the J segment 3 bases; nucleotides outside the gene matches: 14. This CDR3 is built from 17 residues. In DNA, the CDR3 is TGTGCCAACTCTAAGGGGGCGACAGGGGGCTACACCGGGGAGCTGTTTTTT. Amino acid sequence: CANSKGATGGYTGELFF.

This clonotype was counted only a few times. The chain combines TRBV7-3 with TRBJ2-1, with 8 bases identical to TRBD2. The CDR3 spans 16 residues. V gave up 2 bases and J gave up 12 bases; unmatched junction bases: 15. Germline CDR1 and CDR2: SGHTA and FQGTGA. This chain's CDR3 is CASSLRSGVVGVGQFF. CDR3 nucleotide sequence: TGTGCCAGCAGCTTACGTAGCGGGGTGGTTGGTGTGGGGCAGTTCTTC.

This clonotype was seen only a few times. This CDR3 reads CASSNRVIYNSPLHF. In DNA form, the CDR3 reads TGTGCCAGCAGTAACAGGGTAATCTATAATTCACCCCTCCACTTT. The V call is TRBV28, the J call TRBJ1-6, with a tentative D call TRBD1 (6 bases). The CDR3 length is 15 residues. Germline V gene sequence: CDR1 MDHEN, CDR2 SYDVKM. V lost 5 bases and J lost 3, with 11 bases in between.

This clonotype was seen a handful of times. V is TRBV10-3 and J is TRBJ2-7, with D perhaps matching TRBD1 (5 bases). V was pared by 10 bases and J by 3 bases, with 16 bases between. CDR3 length: 13 residues. CDR1 is ENHRY, CDR2 SYGVKD, per germline. The CDR3 nucleotides are TGTGCCAGCGGACACCCTGGTATCTACGAGCAGTACGTC. Its protein is CASGHPGIYEQYV.

This clonotype was seen only a few times. This sequence joins TRBV27 and TRBJ1-5, with 8 bases fitting TRBD1. Per the germline V gene, CDR1 is MNHEY and CDR2 is SMNVEV (reference sequence). CDR3 length: 15 amino acids. V lost 0 bases, J lost 6 bases, and 4 bases stayed unmatched. The CDR3, as DNA: TGTGCCAGCAGTTTATCTAGGACAGGGTCTCAGCCCCAGCATTTT. It is translated as CASSLSRTGSQPQHF.

This clonotype was counted between two and nine times. The chain couples TRBV25-1 to TRBJ2-5; D may be TRBD2 (5 bases). CDR3 size: 14 residues. The V gene lost 5 bases and the J gene lost 5 bases, with 15 bases spanning the gap. From germline, CDR1 is MGHDK and CDR2 SYGVNS. This CDR3 reads CASSPGGSKETQYF. CDR3 DNA: TGTGCCAGCAGTCCCGGAGGTAGCAAGGAGACCCAGTACTTC.

This rearrangement joins TRBV27 to TRBJ2-1; 9 bases match TRBD2. The CDR3 runs 15 residues. Germline V gene data show CDR1 as MNHEY and CDR2 as SMNVEV (reference sequence). With 2 bases clipped from V and 6 bases from J, the junction kept 5 bases outside the gene matches. In DNA, the CDR3 is TGTGCCAGCAGTTTAGGGAGCGGGGGGCGCAATGAGCAGTTCTTC. Translated, it gives CASSLGSGGRNEQFF.

This clonotype was recorded many times. This chain joins TRBV5-6 and TRBJ2-7, with TRBD1 matching 8 bases. The CDR3 is 13 residues long. Trimming took 4 bases from V and 5 from J; bases not matched to a gene: 5. The germline gives CDR1 SGHDT, CDR2 YYEEEE. The DNA of the CDR3 is TGTGCCAGCAGCCCGGACAGGGACAACGAGCAGTACTTC. This translates into CASSPDRDNEQYF.

Written as DNA, the CDR3 is TGTGCCAGTAGAACAGGGCAGCAAGAGACCCAGTACTTC. Residues: CASRTGQQETQYF. The chain couples TRBV19 to TRBJ2-5; maybe TRBD1 (6 bases). The CDR3 contains 13 residues. Germline lookup yields CDR1 LNHDA and CDR2 SQIVND (reference sequence). Trimming shortened V by 6 bases and J by 2 bases, and 10 bases separated the two germline ends.

The chain links TRBV6-5 to TRBJ1-1; a weak D match, TRBD1 (6 bases). The germline gives CDR1 MNHEY, CDR2 SVGAGI. V was shortened by 4 bases and J by 6 bases, with 15 bases between the two germline ends. The CDR3 length is 14 residues. The CDR3 loop is CASSFQTGRPEAFF. CDR3 DNA sequence: TGTGCCAGCAGTTTTCAAACAGGGAGGCCTGAAGCTTTCTTT.

The chain joins TRBV7-3 to TRBJ2-3, with TRBD2 identical over 7 bases. This CDR3 contains 15 residues. Germline CDR1 and CDR2: SGHTA and FQGTGA. The J segment lost 0 bases and the V segment lost 4 bases, leaving 4 bases of the junction unmatched. This CDR3 reads CASSSSGTSTDTQYF. The CDR3 DNA sequence: TGTGCCAGCAGCTCCAGCGGGACTAGCACAGATACGCAGTATTTT.

This clonotype was counted at least ten times. V and J are TRBV5-1 and TRBJ2-1, with TRBD2 matching over 14 bases. Germline V gene lookup returns CDR1 SGHRS and CDR2 YFSETQ. V was pared by 4 bases and J by 7 bases, with 4 bases of the junction left unmatched. CDR3 size: 15 residues. The CDR3 bases are TGCGCCAGCAGCCCGACTAGCGGGAGGGATAATGAGCAGTTCTTC. Translation gives CASSPTSGRDNEQFF.

This chain links TRBV11-2 with TRBJ1-4, with D unresolved. CDR3 length: 15 amino acids. CDR1 is SGHAT, CDR2 FQNNGV, per germline. V shed 3 bases and J shed 8 bases, with 16 bases lying between them. The CDR3 reads CASSFISKVGEKLFF. The CDR3 DNA reads TGTGCCAGCAGCTTTATCAGTAAAGTGGGCGAAAAACTGTTTTTT.

Regarding this clonotype: It may be a read error: a sequence one base away is much more abundant. The rearrangement uses TRBV6-1 and TRBJ2-3; tentatively, D is TRBD2 (5 bases). This CDR3 has 15 amino acids. From germline, CDR1 is MNHNS and CDR2 SASEGT. CDR3 loop: CASRLSTSSTYTQYF. CDR3 coding DNA: TGTGCCAGCCGACTCTCCACCTCTAGCACATATACGCAGTATTTT.

V gene TRBV21-1 combines with J gene TRBJ1-3; whether TRBD1, the table's D call, matches the DNA was not checked. TRBV21-1 is a pseudogene locus. The CDR3 length is 15 residues. As DNA, the CDR3 is TGTGCCAGCATGATTACGACCCGGTCAGGAAACACCATATATTTT. As protein: CASMITTRSGNTIYF.

There are a few counts of this clonotype. DNA of the CDR3: TGTGCCAGTAGTCTGCTACAGGTCGCTTCACCCCTCCACTTT. Residues: CASSLLQVASPLHF. This chain connects TRBV19 to TRBJ1-6; possible D gene TRBD1, 5 bases. CDR1 and CDR2 from the germline V gene are LNHDA and SQIVND (reference sequence). With 5 bases removed from V and 9 bases from J, the gap between germline ends came to 14 bases. The CDR3 length is 14 residues.

The genes are TRBV20-1 and TRBJ2-2, with D tentatively TRBD1 (6 bases). CDR3 length: 14 amino acids. With 6 bases removed from V and 2 bases from J, the gap between germline ends came to 13 bases. Germline assignment: CDR1 DFQATT and CDR2 SNEGSKA (reference sequence). In DNA form, the CDR3 reads TGCAGTGCCCTCTGGACAGACAACACCGGGGAGCTGTTTTTT. This sequence encodes CSALWTDNTGELFF.

This clonotype was recorded many times. CDR3 residues: CASSLVGGSQTQETQYF. The CDR3 DNA reads TGTGCCAGCAGCTTAGTCGGCGGGAGCCAGACCCAAGAGACCCAGTACTTC. The chain is built from TRBV11-2 and TRBJ2-5; 7 nucleotides align to TRBD2. V lost 1 base and J lost 1; bases outside the gene matches: 9. The CDR3 covers 17 residues. Germline CDR1 is SGHAT and CDR2 is FQNNGV.

This clonotype was seen ten or more times. The CDR3 loop reads CASSKGLRSYEQYF. The CDR3 nucleotides are TGTGCCAGCAGCAAGGGACTTCGTTCCTACGAGCAGTACTTC. The chain carries TRBV7-2 and TRBJ2-7, with a weak D call TRBD2 (6 bases). CDR1 and CDR2 from the germline V gene are SGHTA and FQGNSA. The CDR3 contains 14 residues. The V end was cut by 5 bases, the J end by 1 base, with 12 bases between.

The table lists this clonotype with many counts. Here the CDR3 reads CASSIPTGGNTGELFF. CDR3 sequence (DNA): TGTGCCAGCAGTATCCCGACAGGGGGGAACACCGGGGAGCTGTTTTTT. The chain carries TRBV6-1 and TRBJ2-2, with 9 bases aligning to TRBD1. Germline assignment: CDR1 MNHNS and CDR2 SASEGT. This CDR3 has 16 residues. With 5 bases clipped from V and 1 base from J, the junction kept 5 bases outside the gene matches.

This clonotype came up a few times. The chain couples TRBV20-1 to TRBJ1-2, with D possibly TRBD1 on 6 matching bases. Germline V gene data show CDR1 as DFQATT and CDR2 as SNEGSKA (reference sequence). The CDR3 spans 13 residues. The ends were cut back, 6 bases at V and 8 bases at J, with 19 bases in the middle. Here the CDR3 reads CSAIQIQGRGYTF. The CDR3 DNA reads TGCAGTGCGATACAGATACAGGGTCGGGGCTACACCTTC.

The rearrangement uses TRBV6-1 and TRBJ2-1; 10 nucleotides agree with TRBD2. Trimming took 7 bases from V and 4 from J; bases not matched to a gene: 7. Germline assignment: CDR1 MNHNS and CDR2 SASEGT. This CDR3 has 15 amino acids. The CDR3: CASNHGAGGYNEQFF. DNA of the CDR3: TGTGCCAGCAATCATGGAGCGGGGGGGTACAATGAGCAGTTCTTC.

This clonotype was seen repeatedly, ten times or more. V is TRBV7-6 and J is TRBJ1-4, with D unresolved. CDR1 and CDR2 from the germline V gene are SGHVS and FNYEAQ. The CDR3 is 16 residues long. Between the trimmed V and J ends, which lost 1 base and 3 bases, there was a span of 12 bases. The CDR3, as DNA: TGTGCCAGCAGCTTAGAAGTTGGGCAGTCTAATGAAAAACTGTTTTTT. Its translation: CASSLEVGQSNEKLFF.

In its sample, this clonotype was seen a few times. This rearrangement joins TRBV5-5 to TRBJ1-2; no clear D. This CDR3 is built from 14 residues. The V gene's germline CDR1 is SGHKS and CDR2 YYEKEE (reference sequence). V was pared by 0 bases and J by 2 bases, with 8 bases between. CDR3 in amino acids: CASSLGHSNYGYTF. The CDR3 nucleotides are TGTGCCAGCAGCTTGGGACATTCGAACTATGGCTACACCTTC.